The 28 T cell receptor beta chains in this list originate from one sample, sequenced in a study of cytomegalovirus exposure and HLA in healthy donors. Researchers ran the PCR with 60 Vbeta and 13 Jbeta primers. Libraries were prepared by immunoSEQ multiplex PCR; TCRdb keeps only in-frame clonotypes and omits some of them. The sample lists approximately 160,000 clones, about 80% occurring once. The sequenced sample consisted of PBMCs. The receptors were gathered from a male donor in good health and CMV-seronegative.

The chain joins TRBV5-1 to TRBJ1-4, with 7 bases identical to TRBD1. The CDR3 covers 15 residues. Germline V gives CDR1 SGHRS, CDR2 YFSETQ. V trimming: 4 bases; J trimming: 3 bases; junction bases outside the gene matches: 6. The CDR3 sequence: CASSRDSQPNEKLFF. CDR3 DNA sequence: TGCGCCAGCAGCCGGGACAGTCAACCTAATGAAAAACTGTTTTTT.

A few counts support this clone. This chain uses TRBV23-1 with TRBJ2-7; D gene uncertain. TRBV23-1 is an ORF for which the function is uncertain. This CDR3 spans 15 amino acids. Trimming cost V 2 bases and J 0 bases, with 11 bases left between them. CDR3 nucleotide sequence: TGCGCCAGCAGTCAAGTACGCGCTAGCTCCTACGAGCAGTACTTC. Translated, it gives CASSQVRASSYEQYF.

The rearrangement uses TRBV2 and TRBJ1-1, with 7 positions matching TRBD1. The CDR3 covers 15 residues. Germline CDR1 is SNHLY and CDR2 is FYNNEI. The junction had 10 bases not matched to a gene; V was cut back by 6 bases and J by 3 bases. The CDR3 loop is CASREHRGRDTEAFF. The CDR3 coding sequence is TGTGCCAGCAGGGAACACAGGGGACGGGACACTGAAGCTTTCTTT.

This chain uses TRBV5-6 with TRBJ1-6; maybe TRBD1 (6 bases). This CDR3 is built from 14 residues. In germline, CDR1 is SGHDT, CDR2 YYEEEE. V shed 2 bases and J shed 8 bases, with 11 bases lying between them. CDR3 DNA sequence: TGTGCCAGCAGCTTCCGACAGGCTTATTCACCCCTCCACTTT. Amino acids: CASSFRQAYSPLHF.

A single count supports this clone. The V gene is TRBV7-3, the J gene TRBJ1-2, with a possible D match to TRBD1 (5 bases). The germline gives CDR1 SGHTA, CDR2 FQGTGA. The CDR3 has 13 residues. Trimming took 5 bases from V and 8 from J, leaving 15 bases between them. The CDR3 DNA reads as TGTGCCAGCAGCATCGGACATCTTGAAGGCTACACCTTC. Protein: CASSIGHLEGYTF.

This clone was counted only a few times. CDR3 residues: CASSLAGQGYEQYF. CDR3 sequence (DNA): TGTGCCAGCAGCTTAGCGGGACAGGGCTACGAGCAGTACTTC. This chain joins TRBV7-9 and TRBJ2-7; 9 positions agree with TRBD1. CDR1 is SEHNR, CDR2 FQNEAQ, per germline (reference sequence). V lost 0 bases, J lost 3 bases, and 0 bases stayed unmatched. The CDR3 is 14 residues long.

This clone was seen a handful of times. The chain employs TRBV7-2 and TRBJ2-5; D is undetermined. Trimming stripped 1 base from V and 5 bases from J, with 11 bases between. The CDR3 sequence is 14 residues long. CDR1 SGHTA and CDR2 FQGNSA come from the germline V gene. The CDR3 region is CASSLGTVRETQYF. The DNA for the CDR3 is TGTGCCAGCAGCTTAGGCACGGTACGGGAGACCCAGTACTTC.

J is TRBJ2-5 and V is TRBV5-4; 7 bases are a match to TRBD2. The V gene end was trimmed by 4 bases and the J gene end by 5 bases; junction bases not matched to a gene: 11. The CDR3 runs 15 residues. Germline CDR1 reads SGHNT; CDR2 reads YYREEE (reference sequence). The CDR3 is CASSPLAGVGETQYF. For the CDR3, the DNA is TGTGCCAGCAGCCCCCTGGCGGGAGTAGGGGAGACCCAGTACTTC.

The table lists this clone with a count of one. This chain joins TRBV5-1 and TRBJ1-4; the D gene is possibly TRBD1 (6 bases). Germline lookup yields CDR1 SGHRS and CDR2 YFSETQ. The CDR3 length is 16 residues. The germline V and J ends were trimmed by 5 bases and 5 bases, with 19 bases remaining between them. DNA for the CDR3: TGCGCCAGCAGGATCTCACCAGGGGCTGGGAATGAAAAACTGTTTTTT. Translation gives CASRISPGAGNEKLFF.

The V and J genes are TRBV7-2 and TRBJ2-1; 8 bases align to TRBD2. This CDR3 region has 15 residues. Trimming at V came to 5 bases and at J to 3 bases, leaving 6 bases not matched to a gene. Germline CDR1 reads SGHTA; CDR2 reads FQGNSA. This chain's CDR3 is CASSTTGTSYNEQFF. The CDR3 DNA is TGTGCCAGCAGCACCACCGGGACTAGCTACAATGAGCAGTTCTTC.

The chain recombines TRBV6-5 with TRBJ1-1; D is possibly TRBD1 (6 bases). This CDR3 is built from 14 residues. Between the trimmed V and J ends, which lost 8 bases and 1 base, there was a span of 14 bases. CDR1 and CDR2 (germline): MNHEY, SVGAGI. CDR3 coding DNA: TGTGCCAGCGGGGTGCAGGGGACGAACACTGAAGCTTTCTTT. Protein: CASGVQGTNTEAFF.

Only a few counts were recorded for this clone. The V gene is TRBV6-5, the J gene TRBJ1-2, with D possibly being TRBD1 (5 bases). There are 13 residues in the CDR3. Trimming left V 6 bases short and J 1 base short, with 9 bases between. Germline V gives CDR1 MNHEY, CDR2 SVGAGI. CDR3 in DNA: TGTGCCAGCAGACGGACAATTAACTATGGCTACACCTTC. Its protein product is CASRRTINYGYTF.

To note about this clone: One end of the junction does not line up with germline, which may come from a read error. J is TRBJ2-7 and V is TRBV7-9; 7 bases align to TRBD1. Germline V lookup: CDR1 SEHNR, CDR2 FQNEAQ (reference sequence). CDR3 size: 15 residues. Here the CDR3 reads CSSSLVRLDRYEQYF. The CDR3 nucleotides read TGTTCCAGCAGCTTAGTGCGACTGGACAGGTACGAGCAGTACTTC.

In DNA form, the CDR3 reads TGTGCCAGCAGCCCAAATCCCCGGACTAGCGGTTCCTACAATGAGCAGTTCTTC. Residues: CASSPNPRTSGSYNEQFF. The chain uses TRBV7-6 and TRBJ2-1; TRBD2 matches 10 bases. Germline V gene lookup returns CDR1 SGHVS and CDR2 FNYEAQ. The CDR3 consists of 18 residues. Germline trimming cut 5 bases from V and 1 base from J; bases unmatched to any gene: 11.

The CDR3 region has the DNA TGTGCCAGCAGCGCGGGGACAGGGAGGTTTACTGAAGCTTTCTTT. Amino acids: CASSAGTGRFTEAFF. The J gene is TRBJ1-1, the V gene TRBV5-6; TRBD1 matches 9 bases. Germline loops: CDR1 SGHDT, CDR2 YYEEEE. With V trimmed by 4 bases and J by 5 bases, 9 bases remained unmatched. This CDR3 contains 15 residues.

This clone has just one count. The chain has TRBV9 and TRBJ2-7; D is perhaps TRBD2 (6 bases). Trimming took 0 bases from V and 2 from J, leaving 12 bases between them. The CDR3 extends over 15 amino acids. The germline CDR1 and CDR2 sequences are SGDLS and YYNGEE. CDR3 region: CASSVGPGETYEQYF. The CDR3 bases are TGTGCCAGCAGCGTAGGGCCGGGGGAAACCTACGAGCAGTACTTC.

The chain recombines TRBV11-3 with TRBJ1-2, with TRBD1 as a possible D gene (6 bases). Germline CDR1 SGHNT, CDR2 YENEEA. Trimming stripped 4 bases from V and 3 bases from J, with 12 bases between. This CDR3 region has 14 residues. CDR3 loop: CASSSGGGDYGYTF. CDR3 bases: TGTGCCAGCAGCTCCGGAGGGGGGGACTATGGCTACACCTTC.

This clone was recorded only once. The V call is TRBV7-2, the J call TRBJ2-7, with 9 bases that match TRBD2. Germline CDR1 is SGHTA and CDR2 is FQGNSA. With V trimmed by 2 bases and J by 4 bases, 6 bases remained unmatched. The CDR3 consists of 15 residues. CDR3 sequence (DNA): TGTGCCAGCAGCTTATGGGCTAGCGGGGCGTACGAGCAGTACTTC. As protein: CASSLWASGAYEQYF.

The rearrangement joins TRBV7-2 to TRBJ2-1; D may be TRBD2 (6 bases). The CDR3 is made up of 18 amino acids. Trimming took 0 bases from V and 8 from J, leaving 23 bases between them. Germline lookup yields CDR1 SGHTA and CDR2 FQGNSA. For the CDR3, the DNA is TGTGCCAGCAGCTTAGCGCTTAGGGCAGCGAAATCGGGGGATGAGCAGTTCTTC. Translation: CASSLALRAAKSGDEQFF.

The rearrangement joins TRBV28 to TRBJ2-1; 14 positions agree with TRBD2. J lost 9 bases, V lost 7 bases, and 8 bases had no gene match. The germline V gene has CDR1 MDHEN and CDR2 SYDVKM. This CDR3 spans 15 amino acids. The CDR3 nucleotides are TGTGCCAGCATCCTGACTAGCGGGAGGGCCCGTGAGCAGTTCTTC. This sequence encodes CASILTSGRAREQFF.

This chain joins TRBV19 and TRBJ2-3; 7 bases line up with TRBD1. This CDR3 has 13 residues. Trimming removed 6 bases from V and 5 bases from J; junction bases left unmatched: 5. Germline V gene lookup returns CDR1 LNHDA and CDR2 SQIVND (reference sequence). The chain's CDR3 is CASRPTGVDTQYF. The CDR3 DNA sequence: TGTGCCAGTAGGCCTACAGGGGTAGATACGCAGTATTTT.

This clone was seen at least ten times. This chain connects TRBV19 to TRBJ2-1, with 8 bases lining up with TRBD2. The CDR3 is 15 residues long. Germline-derived CDR1 and CDR2 are LNHDA and SQIVND (reference sequence). V shed 3 bases and J 3 bases; nucleotides not matched to a gene: 4. The CDR3 sequence is CASSITLADYNEQFF. The CDR3 DNA reads TGTGCCAGTAGTATTACACTAGCGGACTACAATGAGCAGTTCTTC.

This sequence joins TRBV7-9 and TRBJ1-5; D uncertain. CDR3 length: 14 residues. The V end was cut by 2 bases, the J end by 0 bases, with 5 bases between. Germline V gene sequence: CDR1 SEHNR, CDR2 FQNEAQ (reference sequence). CDR3 loop: CASSLRDSNQPQHF. CDR3 DNA sequence: TGTGCCAGCAGCTTAAGAGATAGCAATCAGCCCCAGCATTTT.

V is TRBV4-2 and J is TRBJ1-6; TRBD1 might be the D (5 bases). The CDR3 consists of 15 residues. The V gene lost 1 base and the J gene lost 9 bases, with 13 bases spanning the gap. Germline V gives CDR1 LGHNA, CDR2 YNFKEQ. The CDR3: CASSQARAESSPLHF. Here the CDR3 DNA reads TGTGCCAGCAGCCAAGCCAGGGCAGAGAGTTCACCCCTCCACTTT.

Written as DNA, the CDR3 is TGCGCCAGCAGCCCGGGGACAGCCCCTGAAGCTTTCTTT. Protein: CASSPGTAPEAFF. The rearrangement joins TRBV5-1 to TRBJ1-1, with 7 bases fitting TRBD1. CDR1 SGHRS and CDR2 YFSETQ come from the germline V gene. The CDR3 covers 13 residues. With 4 bases clipped from V and 6 bases from J, the junction kept 6 bases outside the gene matches.

The chain combines TRBV6-5 with TRBJ2-1; 13 bases agree with TRBD2. In germline, CDR1 is MNHEY, CDR2 SVGAGI. V was pared by 3 bases and J by 9 bases, with 5 bases of the junction left unmatched. The CDR3 is 15 amino acids. For the CDR3, the DNA is TGTGCCAGCAGTTATGGACTAGCGGGAGCGGCTGAGCAGTTCTTC. As protein: CASSYGLAGAAEQFF.

Only a few counts were recorded for this clone. The chain employs TRBV6-9 and TRBJ1-1; D not certain. Trimming pared 4 bases from V and 2 bases from J, leaving 11 bases between. Germline V lookup: CDR1 MNHGY, CDR2 SVAAGI. The CDR3 has 14 amino acids. In DNA form, the CDR3 reads TGTGCCAGCAGTTTCTCGAAACAAAACACTGAAGCTTTCTTT. It translates to CASSFSKQNTEAFF.

This clone was detected only once. The V gene is TRBV5-1, the J gene TRBJ2-7, with TRBD1 as a possible D gene (6 bases). V was trimmed by 1 base and J by 1 base, leaving 9 bases between them. The CDR3 is made up of 14 amino acids. Germline V gene lookup returns CDR1 SGHRS and CDR2 YFSETQ. The DNA of the CDR3 is TGCGCCAGCAGCTTGTTACAGGGATCCTACGAGCAGTACTTC. It yields the protein CASSLLQGSYEQYF.